Below, one T cell receptor (beta chain) is given with its context. TCRdb's table, derived via immunoSEQ multiplex PCR, lists solely in-frame clones and lacks some. The data contain 5,000 to 7,000 clones, approximately 87% of them singletons. The source of the sample is a study of hypomethylating agent response in myelodysplastic syndrome. Study in general: Roughly 6 patients responded with complete response or hematologic improvement; roughly five did not.

Germline V gene lookup returns CDR1 SNHLY and CDR2 FYNNEI. The CDR3 runs to 17 residues. V was trimmed by 5 bases and J by 2 bases, leaving 21 bases between them. This specimen consisted of bone marrow, obtained before or after starting hypomethylating agent treatment for myelodysplastic syndrome (not recorded which). This rearrangement joins TRBV2 to TRBJ1-1, with D possibly TRBD1 on 5 matching bases. This clonotype originated in a human donor with myelodysplastic syndrome. CDR3 nucleotides: TGTGCCAGCAGTCCCCCGGGACTAAAAATCGGTAACACTGAAGCTTTCTTT. Encoded protein: CASSPPGLKIGNTEAFF. Variable domain in full (rest from reference TRBV2 and TRBJ1-1): EPEVTQTPSHQVTQMGQEVILRCVPISNHLYFYWYRQILGQKVEFLVSFYNNEISEKSEIFDDQFSVERPDGSNFTLKIRSTKLEDSAMYFCASSPPGLKIGNTEAFFGQGTRLTVV.